This TCR beta chain comes out of a study of blood T cell repertoires in COVID-19. On the study more broadly: The samples span acute and convalescent COVID-19 from the United States, Italy and Spain.

Using immunoSEQ multiplex PCR, the repertoire was profiled, and TCRdb retains in-frame clones only, with some absent. The table lists almost 400,000 clones, more than 75% of them singletons. Sequencing was done on a sample of peripheral blood. The receptor was isolated from a woman aged 55-75 years with COVID-19, enrolled during active disease.

The CDR3 DNA sequence: TGTGCCAGCAGACCCCTCGACAGGGGGCATGGCTACACCTTC. This sequence encodes CASRPLDRGHGYTF. The chain is built from TRBV6-6 and TRBJ1-2, with 10 bases fitting TRBD1. Germline CDR1 is MNHNY and CDR2 is SVGAGI (reference sequence). This CDR3 comprises 14 residues. The junction had 7 bases not matched to a gene; V was cut back by 6 bases and J by 6 bases.